These 3 T cell receptor beta chains were all obtained from the same sample, sequenced in a study of OX40 agonist ivuxolimab in advanced cancers. Some clones are missing from TCRdb's copy, which holds only in-frame ones; the method was immunoSEQ multiplex PCR. This table has about 100,000 clones, about 88% appearing once. The sequenced sample was CD4+ or CD8+ T cells sorted from blood, obtained in a trial of the OX40 agonist ivuxolimab. The origin of the receptors is an adult with an advanced solid tumor such as melanoma, head and neck, liver or kidney cancer.

This clone was seen once. This chain links TRBV30 with TRBJ1-5; maybe TRBD1 (5 bases). Germline V gene sequence: CDR1 GTSNPN, CDR2 SVGIG (reference sequence). The CDR3 loop spans 13 amino acids. Trimming removed 2 bases from V and 3 bases from J, with 8 bases in between. CDR3 sequence (DNA): TGTGCCTGGAGTAGACAGTCCAATCAGCCCCAGCATTTT. This encodes CAWSRQSNQPQHF.

The chain combines TRBV6-1 with TRBJ1-3; no definite D call. V lost 5 bases to trimming and J lost 2 bases, with 13 bases between them. The CDR3 has 15 residues. In germline, CDR1 is MNHNS, CDR2 SASEGT. Here the CDR3 DNA reads TGTGCCAGCAGTCGGTCGGGTATGCCTGGAAACACCATATATTTT. Its protein product is CASSRSGMPGNTIYF.

The rearrangement links TRBV9 to TRBJ1-2, with TRBD1 identical over 7 bases. CDR1 is SGDLS and CDR2 is YYNGEE in the germline V gene. V lost 4 bases and J lost 2; bases outside the gene matches: 2. The CDR3 is 13 amino acids. CDR3 loop: CASSPGQNYGYTF. The CDR3 DNA reads TGTGCCAGCAGCCCGGGACAGAACTATGGCTACACCTTC.